The clone carrying this T cell receptor (beta chain) has ten or more counts. No antigen is known for it. TCRdb used MiXCR to reprocess the reads, holding one entry per CDR3 protein. The sample gives 130,000 or so distinct CDR3 sequences, 5.5% to 8% of which show up once; 15% to 20% is in the top ten. The data were obtained in a study of T cell repertoires in cytomegalovirus infection. Study-level information: Matching HLA type and CMV infection were both indicated by public TCR beta signatures.

Study observations and caveats: The study found HLA-C-restricted CMV-specific TCR beta clonotypes dominating the ex vivo response. The study identified carriers of CMV plus the relevant HLA from cumulative public TCR beta family frequency.

Germline V lookup: CDR1 SEHNR, CDR2 FQNEAQ (reference sequence). This CDR3 contains 13 residues. The junction had 6 bases not matched to a gene; V was cut back by 5 bases and J by 6 bases. The genes are TRBV7-9 and TRBJ1-2; TRBD1 aligns across 7 bases. The receptor was derived from a human donor in good health (CMV status not recorded). Some clones in this sample may be carry-over from other donors' samples. The sample was PBMCs. This chain's CDR3 is CASSVDRVHGYTF. For the CDR3, the DNA is TGTGCCAGCAGCGTCGACAGGGTACATGGCTACACCTTC.